This T cell receptor (beta chain) stems from a study of cytomegalovirus exposure and HLA in healthy donors. Broader study findings: The study had only CMV serostatus as immune exposure information. Presence/absence analyses assumed roughly uniform sequencing depth across donors, which may not hold. Associated with HLA alleles at 0.05 false discovery rate in a later analysis were over 15,000 TCR beta sequences. In a later analysis, donors in an Asian-associated ancestry cluster reportedly had fewer N-insertions in productive TCRs than the cohort mean.

To note about this clone: Its antigen is undetermined.

The PCR had 60 Vbeta and 13 Jbeta primers. Generated by immunoSEQ multiplex PCR, the TCRdb table keeps only in-frame clones and is missing some. The table includes 120,000 or so clones, about four fifths detected once. CDR1 and CDR2 (germline): SEHNR, FQNEAQ (reference sequence). The CDR3 is 16 residues long. V lost 1 base to trimming and J lost 5 bases; unmatched junction nucleotides: 7. Sequencing used PBMCs. The chain recombines TRBV7-9 with TRBJ2-3, with TRBD1 identical over 9 bases. This TCR was sampled from a male donor in good health and CMV-seropositive. The CDR3 spells CASSLVVGQGLDTQYF. The CDR3 DNA reads as TGTGCCAGCAGCTTAGTAGTGGGACAGGGACTAGATACGCAGTATTTT.